These 32 T cell receptor beta chains originate from one sample sequenced in a study of T-cell reconstitution after alpha-beta-depleted transplantation in children. Researchers prepared the TCRbeta library using unique molecular identifiers, the study reports. TCRdb reprocessed the PCR reads via MiXCR and lists one record per CDR3 protein. There are some 220,000 distinct CDR3 sequences in the sample; roughly 10% occur only once, and around 6.2% lies in the top ten. The sequenced sample was PBMCs from the stem cell graft donor, obtained from the stem cell graft. The receptors were sampled from a human donor who donated a stem cell graft to a child with acute lymphoblastic leukemia.

This clonotype turned up a few times. The chain combines TRBV5-1 with TRBJ2-5; no firm D call. V was pared by 0 bases and J by 2 bases, with 20 bases between. Germline V gene sequence: CDR1 SGHRS, CDR2 YFSETQ. This CDR3 is built from 18 residues. The CDR3 nucleotides are TGCGCCAGCAGCTTGGAAGGTTACAGAGGACGTCTTCAAGAGACCCAGTACTTC. Its translation is CASSLEGYRGRLQETQYF.

This clonotype was found many times. The chain employs TRBV2 and TRBJ2-5; 12 bases line up with TRBD1. V trimming: 2 bases; J trimming: 5 bases; junction bases outside the gene matches: 9. CDR1 and CDR2 (germline): SNHLY, FYNNEI. The CDR3 sequence is 17 residues long. CDR3 sequence reads: CASSELPGQGAGETQYF. The DNA of the CDR3 is TGTGCCAGCAGTGAATTACCGGGACAGGGGGCCGGGGAGACCCAGTACTTC.

This clonotype was detected many times. This chain connects TRBV27 to TRBJ2-7, with D possibly being TRBD1 or TRBD2 (5 bases each). The CDR3 has 15 residues. Germline assignment: CDR1 MNHEY and CDR2 SMNVEV (reference sequence). The V gene lost 7 bases and the J gene lost 2 bases, with 18 bases spanning the gap. The CDR3 coding sequence is TGTGCCAGCACCGCCTTGGGGACCTCTACCTACGAGCAGTACTTC. Protein product: CASTALGTSTYEQYF.

A few counts support this clonotype. The chain carries TRBV11-2 and TRBJ1-2; no firm D call. The germline V gene has CDR1 SGHAT and CDR2 FQNNGV. The ends were cut back, 0 bases at V and 1 base at J, with 12 bases in the middle. This CDR3 comprises 16 residues. CDR3 region: CASSLDRTYDNYGYTF. In DNA, the CDR3 is TGTGCCAGCAGCTTAGATAGGACCTACGATAACTATGGCTACACCTTC.

In its sample, this clonotype was seen many times. The V call is TRBV13, the J call TRBJ2-3; 7 bases map to TRBD1. There are 14 residues in the CDR3. CDR1 is PRHDT, CDR2 FYEKMQ, per germline (reference sequence). V dropped 4 bases and J dropped 4; count of bases not matched to a gene: 5. CDR3 nucleotides: TGTGCCAGCAGCTCACAGGGGTGGGCAGATACGCAGTATTTT. The encoded protein is CASSSQGWADTQYF.

The table lists this clonotype with a few counts. The V gene is TRBV12-3 or TRBV12-4, the J gene TRBJ2-5; the match to TRBD2 covers 13 bases. CDR3 length equals 17 residues. V shed 6 bases, J shed 5 bases, and the junction held 12 bases outside the gene matches. CDR3 nucleotides: TGTGCCAGCAGACCAGGCCGACTAGCGGGGGGCCAGGAGACCCAGTACTTC. Amino acid sequence: CASRPGRLAGGQETQYF.

The J gene is TRBJ1-5, the V gene TRBV27; the D is unclear. Germline V lookup: CDR1 MNHEY, CDR2 SMNVEV (reference sequence). CDR3 length: 16 residues. Trimming took 2 bases from V and 1 from J, leaving 12 bases between them. CDR3 loop: CASSLSWAASNQPQHF. CDR3 DNA sequence: TGTGCCAGCAGTTTAAGTTGGGCAGCAAGCAATCAGCCCCAGCATTTT.

The sample holds many counts of this clonotype. The rearrangement uses TRBV14 and TRBJ2-3; TRBD1 agrees at 8 bases. There are 15 residues in the CDR3. The junction had 4 bases not matched to a gene; V was cut back by 4 bases and J by 1 base. CDR1 is SGHDN and CDR2 is FVKESK in the germline V gene. The CDR3, as DNA: TGTGCCAGCAGCCCCGGACAGGGTCGCACAGATACGCAGTATTTT. It codes for CASSPGQGRTDTQYF.

This clonotype came up many times. The rearrangement uses TRBV20-1 and TRBJ1-1, with TRBD1 matching 8 bases. V was pared by 5 bases and J by 1 base, with 9 bases of the junction left unmatched. CDR1 is DFQATT, CDR2 SNEGSKA, per germline (reference sequence). The CDR3 loop spans 15 amino acids. CDR3 protein: CSAQHGGTGNTEAFF. The CDR3 bases are TGCAGTGCTCAGCATGGGGGGACAGGGAACACTGAAGCTTTCTTT.

The V and J genes are TRBV5-1 and TRBJ1-2, with TRBD1 as a possible D gene (5 bases). The germline V gene has CDR1 SGHRS and CDR2 YFSETQ. V was cut by 0 bases and J by 6 bases, with 12 bases left in between. The CDR3 is 14 residues long. CDR3 in DNA: TGCGCCAGCAGCTTGGAGCGGGGCTACGATGGCTACACCTTC. Its translation is CASSLERGYDGYTF.

The chain is built from TRBV15 and TRBJ1-1, with 8 positions matching TRBD1. The CDR3 loop spans 14 amino acids. After removal of 5 bases from V and 4 bases from J, the junction contained 6 bases not matched to a gene. From germline, CDR1 is LNHNV and CDR2 YYDKDF (reference sequence). The CDR3 region is CATSLFQGATEAFF. The CDR3 region has the DNA TGTGCCACCAGCCTTTTTCAGGGGGCCACTGAAGCTTTCTTT.

In this sample, this clonotype turned up many times. The chain employs TRBV12-3 or TRBV12-4 and TRBJ2-1; D gene uncertain. The length of the CDR3 is 13 residues. V was clipped by 1 base and J by 5 bases, with 6 bases between them. Here the CDR3 reads CASSLGRNNEQFF. In nucleotides, the CDR3 is TGTGCCAGCAGTTTAGGGCGAAACAATGAGCAGTTCTTC.

This clonotype occurred many times. The genes are TRBV7-8 and TRBJ1-4; a possible D gene is TRBD1 (6 bases). The V gene lost 5 bases and the J gene lost 8 bases, with 18 bases spanning the gap. In germline, CDR1 is SGHVS, CDR2 FQNEAQ. This CDR3 is built from 15 residues. DNA of the CDR3: TGTGCCAGCAGCCTACCAACAGGGAGAGGCGAAAAACTGTTTTTT. It yields the protein CASSLPTGRGEKLFF.

This clonotype came up many times. V and J are TRBV18 and TRBJ2-7; D is perhaps TRBD1 (7 bases). This CDR3 region has 16 residues. Trimming took 6 bases from V and 0 from J, leaving 18 bases between them. In germline, CDR1 is KGHSH, CDR2 LQKENI. The DNA of the CDR3 is TGTGCCAGCTCGCAGATAGGAGGGACAGACTCCTACGAGCAGTACTTC. Protein sequence: CASSQIGGTDSYEQYF.

This clonotype was picked up many times. The chain carries TRBV24-1 and TRBJ2-7; TRBD1 agrees at 7 bases. Trimming cost V 5 bases and J 7 bases; bases outside gene matches: 4. This CDR3 is built from 12 residues. The germline V gene has CDR1 KGHDR and CDR2 SFDVKD. The CDR3 bases are TGTGCCACCAGTGGGACAGGTGGGGAGCAGTACTTC. This sequence encodes CATSGTGGEQYF.

The table lists this clonotype with a few counts. V is TRBV5-1 and J is TRBJ2-7, with 8 bases lining up with TRBD1. The CDR3 has 13 residues. Germline V gene data show CDR1 as SGHRS and CDR2 as YFSETQ. With V trimmed by 3 bases and J by 2 bases, 1 base remained unmatched. CDR3 bases: TGCGCCAGCAGCTCGACAGGGGCCTACGAGCAGTACTTC. Its protein is CASSSTGAYEQYF. Complete variable domain (other parts from reference TRBV5-1 and TRBJ2-7): KAGVTQTPRYLIKTRGQQVTLSCSPISGHRSVSWYQQTPGQGLQFLFEYFSETQRNKGNFPGRFSGRQFSNSRSEMNVSTLELGDSALYLCASSSTGAYEQYFGPGTRLTVT.

This clonotype came up a few times. This chain uses TRBV11-2 with TRBJ2-5; D is unclear. The CDR3 extends over 14 amino acids. V lost 0 bases to trimming and J lost 7 bases, with 12 bases between them. Germline values: CDR1 SGHAT, CDR2 FQNNGV. The CDR3 loop is CASSLDPGLGTQYF. CDR3 nucleotides: TGTGCCAGCAGCTTAGATCCCGGTCTCGGGACCCAGTACTTC.

The chain uses TRBV3-1 and TRBJ2-7; TRBD2 is a possible D gene (5 bases). There are 14 residues in the CDR3. V lost 1 base to trimming and J lost 5 bases, with 12 bases between them. Germline V gives CDR1 LGHDT, CDR2 YNNKEL (reference sequence). In DNA, the CDR3 is TGTGCCAGCAGCCAAGCGAGTTCCGGGGACGAGCAGTACTTC. Its protein product is CASSQASSGDEQYF.

In this sample, this clonotype turned up many times. Here the CDR3 reads CASSSGWGTGNPELEQYF. CDR3 bases: TGCGCCAGCAGCTCCGGGTGGGGGACCGGGAACCCGGAGCTCGAGCAGTACTTC. The chain has TRBV5-1 and TRBJ2-7; either TRBD1 or TRBD2 may fit D (5 bases each). This CDR3 spans 18 amino acids. Trimming shortened V by 3 bases and J by 6 bases, and 28 bases separated the two germline ends. CDR1 is SGHRS and CDR2 is YFSETQ in the germline V gene.

This chain joins TRBV23-1 and TRBJ1-5, with D uncertain. TRBV23-1 is an ORF; its function is uncertain. Trimming pared 0 bases from V and 1 base from J, leaving 16 bases between. CDR3 length equals 18 residues. CDR3 DNA sequence: TGCGCCAGCAGTCAATCGATTGGGTTTCGGGGAAGCAATCAGCCCCAGCATTTT. It is translated as CASSQSIGFRGSNQPQHF.

This clonotype was detected a few times. CDR3 amino acids: CASSLVVGANTEAFF. In DNA form, the CDR3 reads TGCGCCAGCAGCTTGGTGGTAGGGGCGAACACTGAAGCTTTCTTT. This rearrangement joins TRBV5-1 to TRBJ1-1, with D perhaps matching TRBD1 (5 bases). This CDR3 contains 15 residues. Germline V gene lookup returns CDR1 SGHRS and CDR2 YFSETQ. V was cut by 0 bases and J by 1 base, with 10 bases left in between.

V is TRBV12-3 or TRBV12-4 and J is TRBJ2-7; 8 nucleotides match TRBD1. Unmatched junction bases numbered 9, after V lost 8 bases and J lost 3 bases. The CDR3 is 14 amino acids. In nucleotides, the CDR3 is TGTGCCAGCCAGCGGGCCGGGACAGGCTACGAGCAGTACTTC. Its protein product is CASQRAGTGYEQYF.

This clonotype was counted many times. This chain uses TRBV4-3 with TRBJ2-1; the match to TRBD2 covers 10 bases. The germline gives CDR1 LGHNA, CDR2 YSLEER. The ends lost 0 bases at V and 7 bases at J; junction bases unmatched: 15. The CDR3 runs to 19 residues. The CDR3 spells CASSQDVGLAGVGLNEQFF. The DNA for the CDR3 is TGCGCCAGCAGCCAAGATGTTGGGCTAGCGGGGGTTGGATTGAATGAGCAGTTCTTC.

This clonotype was seen many times. V is TRBV20-1 and J is TRBJ2-3; D gene uncertain. This CDR3 has 10 residues. Trimming took off 6 bases at V and 0 bases at J, with 1 base between the two ends. Germline assignment: CDR1 DFQATT and CDR2 SNEGSKA (reference sequence). The CDR3: CSASTDTQYF. CDR3 in DNA: TGCAGTGCGAGCACAGATACGCAGTATTTT.

This clonotype has at least ten counts. The chain carries TRBV6-2 or TRBV6-3 and TRBJ1-2; 11 bases match TRBD1. CDR1 and CDR2 (germline): MNHEY, SVGEGT. The length of the CDR3 is 15 residues. V dropped 7 bases and J dropped 4; count of bases not matched to a gene: 8. Here the CDR3 reads CASIGQGAGAYGYTF. The DNA of the CDR3 is TGTGCCAGCATCGGACAGGGGGCTGGGGCCTATGGCTACACCTTC.

This clonotype was counted at least ten times. V usage is TRBV15 and J usage is TRBJ1-5, with D unclear. Germline loops: CDR1 LNHNV, CDR2 YYDKDF (reference sequence). V lost 0 bases and J lost 1, with 7 bases in between. The CDR3 contains 15 residues. CDR3 residues: CATSRDLGSNQPQHF. The DNA for the CDR3 is TGTGCCACCAGCAGAGATTTGGGAAGCAATCAGCCCCAGCATTTT. Using reference TRBV15 and TRBJ1-5 for the parts outside the CDR3, the full variable domain is DAMVIQNPRYQVTQFGKPVTLSCSQTLNHNVMYWYQQKSSQAPKLLFHYYDKDFNNEADTPDNFQSRRPNTSFCFLDIRSPGLGDTAMYLCATSRDLGSNQPQHFGDGTRLSIL.

In this sample, this clonotype turned up many times. The V call is TRBV4-3, the J call TRBJ2-7; tentative D call: TRBD2 (6 bases). The CDR3 has 16 residues. Looked up from germline, CDR1 is LGHNA and CDR2 is YSLEER. V was trimmed by 1 base and J by 4 bases, leaving 17 bases between them. The DNA of the CDR3 is TGCGCCAGCAGCCAAGTGGCGGGGCGGACGATTTACGAGCAGTACTTC. This gives the protein CASSQVAGRTIYEQYF.

The chain carries TRBV7-2 and TRBJ2-5; D gene unclear. CDR1 is SGHTA and CDR2 is FQGNSA in the germline V gene. CDR3 size: 13 residues. V lost 1 base to trimming and J lost 2 bases, with 5 bases between them. The CDR3 spells CASSLGWQETQYF. CDR3 sequence (DNA): TGTGCCAGCAGCTTAGGATGGCAAGAGACCCAGTACTTC. The variable domain in full, with the rest retrieved from reference TRBV7-2 and TRBJ2-5, is GAGVSQSPSNKVTEKGKDVELRCDPISGHTALYWYRQSLGQGLEFLIYFQGNSAPDKSGLPSDRFSAERTGGSVSTLTIQRTQQEDSAVYLCASSLGWQETQYFGPGTRLLVL.

This clonotype came up a few times. This chain joins TRBV11-2 and TRBJ2-5; 15 positions agree with TRBD2. This CDR3 contains 18 residues. CDR1 and CDR2 from the germline V gene are SGHAT and FQNNGV. Germline trimming cut 1 base from V and 4 bases from J; bases unmatched to any gene: 7. CDR3 sequence: CASSLGTSGGAGRETQYF. The CDR3 DNA follows: TGTGCCAGCAGCTTAGGGACTAGCGGGGGGGCCGGACGAGAGACCCAGTACTTC.

This clonotype occurred many times. The rearrangement joins TRBV7-2 to TRBJ2-5; 8 bases align to TRBD2. Trimming at V came to 1 base and at J to 6 bases, leaving 7 bases not matched to a gene. Germline CDR1 and CDR2: SGHTA and FQGNSA. This CDR3 is built from 15 residues. The CDR3 nucleotides are TGTGCCAGCAGCTTAGAGCGGGGGCTCCTGCAGACCCAGTACTTC. It encodes CASSLERGLLQTQYF.

The chain employs TRBV5-1 and TRBJ2-1, with D possibly TRBD2 on 5 matching bases. Germline V gives CDR1 SGHRS, CDR2 YFSETQ. Trimming pared 6 bases from V and 8 bases from J, leaving 21 bases between. The CDR3 is 15 residues long. The CDR3 loop reads CASTSSGIVSDEQFF. CDR3 nucleotide sequence: TGCGCCAGCACCTCTTCGGGAATTGTATCTGATGAGCAGTTCTTC.

The table lists this clonotype with many counts. The chain carries TRBV12-3 or TRBV12-4 and TRBJ1-1, with D possibly TRBD1 on 6 matching bases. The length of the CDR3 is 12 residues. Between the trimmed V and J ends, which lost 3 bases and 8 bases, there was a span of 10 bases. The CDR3 sequence is CASSFYRAEAFF. CDR3 DNA sequence: TGTGCCAGCAGTTTTTACAGGGCAGAAGCTTTCTTT.